This TCR beta chain was sequenced for a study of shared clonotypes between healthy human individuals. In the case of this clone: Its specificity is unknown.

Points from the study as a whole: Expectations were that clonotype sharing among donors would be affected by sequencing depth.

Genomic DNA of every subset was divided equally among multiple immunoSEQ plates. The data were produced by immunoSEQ multiplex PCR, yet TCRdb's version contains in-frame clones alone and is incomplete. The sample holds hundreds of thousands of clones; 90% to 96% are singletons and the top ten take about 0.054%. The trim removed 7 bases at V and 2 bases at J, leaving 5 bases unmatched. CDR1 SNHLY and CDR2 FYNNEI come from the germline V gene. This CDR3 is 14 amino acids long. The specimen was naive CD4+ T cells sorted from blood. The subset denotes: CD45RA+ positively selected. The rearrangement links TRBV2 to TRBJ2-7; TRBD1 agrees at 10 bases. The origin of this receptor is a young woman in good health. The DNA of the CDR3 is TGTGCCAGCAAACCGGGACAGGGGACCTACGAGCAGTACTTC. Translation gives CASKPGQGTYEQYF.